Each of the 18 T cell receptor beta chains below was sequenced from the same sample in a study of T cell responses to AZD1222 COVID-19 vaccine. Data came from immunoSEQ multiplex PCR; TCRdb stores just in-frame clones and leaves some out. The repertoire holds about 69,000 clones, with approximately 87% as singletons. The specimen was peripheral blood, collected 28 days after the second AZD1222 dose. Every receptor here comes from an adult who received the AZD1222 COVID-19 vaccine.

The V and J genes are TRBV30 and TRBJ2-1; 11 bases align to TRBD2. Germline loops: CDR1 GTSNPN, CDR2 SVGIG (reference sequence). The CDR3 spans 19 residues. Unmatched junction bases numbered 13, after V lost 3 bases and J lost 0 bases. The CDR3 spells CAWRKIAGGLGSSYNEQFF. CDR3 DNA: TGTGCCTGGAGAAAGATAGCGGGAGGGCTCGGAAGCTCCTACAATGAGCAGTTCTTC.

The genes are TRBV5-1 and TRBJ1-1; unclear D gene. The germline CDR1 and CDR2 sequences are SGHRS and YFSETQ. The CDR3 contains 14 residues. V gave up 2 bases and J gave up 3 bases, with 11 bases separating them. The CDR3 is CASSFYGEDTEAFF. The CDR3 DNA reads TGCGCCAGCAGCTTCTATGGGGAGGACACTGAAGCTTTCTTT. Filled out from reference TRBV5-1 and TRBJ1-1, the complete variable domain reads KAGVTQTPRYLIKTRGQQVTLSCSPISGHRSVSWYQQTPGQGLQFLFEYFSETQRNKGNFPGRFSGRQFSNSRSEMNVSTLELGDSALYLCASSFYGEDTEAFFGQGTRLTVV.

The V and J genes are TRBV7-8 and TRBJ2-7; no clear D gene. CDR1 is SGHVS and CDR2 is FQNEAQ in the germline V gene. CDR3 length: 12 residues. V lost 2 bases and J 5 bases, leaving 7 bases between the germline ends. CDR3 protein: CASSLNLHEQYF. In nucleotides, the CDR3 is TGTGCCAGCAGCTTAAATCTCCACGAGCAGTACTTC.

V usage is TRBV6-6 and J usage is TRBJ2-3; D not resolved. V lost 8 bases and J 0 bases, leaving 6 bases between the germline ends. This CDR3 has 12 amino acids. Per the germline V gene, CDR1 is MNHNY and CDR2 is SVGAGI (reference sequence). The CDR3: CASAASTDTQYF. The DNA for the CDR3 is TGTGCCAGCGCAGCTAGCACAGATACGCAGTATTTT.

This clone was picked up a small number of times. The chain employs TRBV5-8 and TRBJ1-2; D unresolved. Between the trimmed V and J ends, which lost 6 bases and 4 bases, there was a span of 22 bases. The CDR3 runs to 16 residues. CDR1 and CDR2 from the germline V gene are SGHTS and YDEGEE. The CDR3 DNA follows: TGTGCCAGCATCCGTCGGGGTCCCCAGCCCTCCTATGGCTACACCTTC. It is translated as CASIRRGPQPSYGYTF.

The chain combines TRBV7-2 with TRBJ2-1, with 7 bases identical to TRBD1. CDR1 SGHTA and CDR2 FQGNSA come from the germline V gene. The CDR3 totals 13 residues. With V trimmed by 8 bases and J by 1 base, 2 bases remained unmatched. The DNA for the CDR3 is TGTGCCAGCGGGACAGCTTCCTACAATGAGCAGTTCTTC. Protein sequence: CASGTASYNEQFF.

This clone has more than one count but fewer than ten. The V and J genes are TRBV3-1 (or the pseudogene TRBV3-2) and TRBJ2-2; 7 positions agree with TRBD1. V dropped 1 base and J dropped 0; count of bases not matched to a gene: 2. Germline V gene data show CDR1 as LGHDT and CDR2 as YNNKEL (reference sequence). There are 16 residues in the CDR3. The chain's CDR3 is CASSQADRANTGELFF. The CDR3 DNA follows: TGTGCCAGCAGCCAAGCCGACAGGGCGAACACCGGGGAGCTGTTTTTT.

V is TRBV29-1 and J is TRBJ1-3, with D unresolved. This CDR3 has 13 amino acids. V lost 0 bases, J lost 0 bases, and 3 bases lay in between. In germline, CDR1 is SQVTM, CDR2 ANQGSEA. The CDR3: CSVEDLSGNTIYF. CDR3 DNA sequence: TGCAGCGTTGAAGACCTCTCTGGAAACACCATATATTTT.

V usage is TRBV2 and J usage is TRBJ2-7; D unresolved. The CDR3 has 9 residues. Between the trimmed V and J ends, which lost 6 bases and 3 bases, there was a span of 0 bases. Germline V gene lookup returns CDR1 SNHLY and CDR2 FYNNEI. CDR3 nucleotide sequence: TGTGCCAGCAGCTACGAGCAGTACTTC. Its translation: CASSYEQYF.

The chain carries TRBV1 and TRBJ1-2; the table's D call, TRBD1, was not checked against the DNA. TRBV1 is labeled a pseudogene. This CDR3 has 15 residues. The CDR3 is CTSSHSDRDQTGYTF. The CDR3 DNA is TGCACCAGCAGCCACAGCGACAGGGACCAGACTGGCTACACCTTC.

V and J are TRBV6-6 and TRBJ1-6; 7 bases fit TRBD1. With V trimmed by 6 bases and J by 7 bases, 3 bases remained unmatched. Germline CDR1 and CDR2: MNHNY and SVGAGI (reference sequence). The length of the CDR3 is 13 residues. CDR3 residues: CASSQGQNSPLHF. The CDR3 nucleotides are TGTGCCAGCAGCCAGGGACAGAATTCACCCCTCCACTTT.

This clone came up once. The genes are TRBV5-4 and TRBJ2-1, with 7 bases lining up with TRBD2. There are 15 residues in the CDR3. J gave up 1 base and V 3 bases, and 4 bases lay outside the gene matches. Germline assignment: CDR1 SGHNT and CDR2 YYREEE (reference sequence). CDR3 protein: CASSSTSLSYNEQFF. CDR3 bases: TGTGCCAGCAGCTCGACTAGCCTATCCTACAATGAGCAGTTCTTC.

This clone was seen just once. The J gene is TRBJ1-6, the V gene TRBV15; no firm D call. This CDR3 region has 17 residues. The germline V and J ends were trimmed by 1 base and 8 bases, with 18 bases remaining between them. Germline V gene lookup returns CDR1 LNHNV and CDR2 YYDKDF (reference sequence). The CDR3 here is CATSRGTRSSKDSPLHF. Written as DNA, the CDR3 is TGTGCCACCAGCAGAGGCACGCGGAGCAGTAAAGATTCACCCCTCCACTTT.

This sequence joins TRBV3-1 (or the pseudogene TRBV3-2) and TRBJ2-1; 11 bases are a match to TRBD2. Germline V lookup: CDR1 LGHDT, CDR2 YNNKEL (reference sequence). The CDR3 is 16 residues long. V lost 4 bases and J lost 7; bases outside the gene matches: 9. For the CDR3, the DNA is TGTGCCAGCAGCCCACTGGGGACTAGCGGCCGTAATGAGCAGTTCTTC. This sequence encodes CASSPLGTSGRNEQFF.

This sequence joins TRBV6-5 and TRBJ2-1, with D perhaps given as TRBD1 or TRBD2 (5 bases each). V was clipped by 6 bases and J by 10 bases, with 13 bases between them. CDR1 and CDR2 (germline): MNHEY, SVGAGI. CDR3 length: 12 amino acids. CDR3 sequence: CASRDGGGEQFF. CDR3 nucleotides: TGTGCCAGCAGAGATGGGGGTGGCGAGCAGTTCTTC.

This chain joins TRBV19 and TRBJ2-7; TRBD2 aligns across 7 bases. The CDR3 contains 14 residues. Germline V lookup: CDR1 LNHDA, CDR2 SQIVND (reference sequence). V trimming: 6 bases; J trimming: 0 bases; junction bases outside the gene matches: 5. CDR3 amino acids: CASRKAGPSYEQYF. CDR3 DNA: TGTGCCAGTAGGAAAGCGGGACCCTCCTACGAGCAGTACTTC.

The V gene is TRBV19, the J gene TRBJ2-1; unclear D gene. The CDR3 contains 14 residues. Germline V gene sequence: CDR1 LNHDA, CDR2 SQIVND (reference sequence). V shed 8 bases and J shed 6 bases, with 17 bases lying between them. This chain's CDR3 is CASSFPVVGNEQFF. As DNA, the CDR3 is TGTGCCAGTTCCTTCCCGGTGGTGGGCAATGAGCAGTTCTTC.

V usage is TRBV3-1 (or the pseudogene TRBV3-2) and J usage is TRBJ1-2; D call uncertain. V was shortened by 4 bases and J by 0 bases, with 9 bases between the two germline ends. The germline CDR1 and CDR2 sequences are LGHDT and YNNKEL (reference sequence). The CDR3 has 14 residues. CDR3 residues: CASSPGPANYGYTF. The CDR3 DNA sequence: TGTGCCAGCAGCCCAGGACCAGCTAACTATGGCTACACCTTC.